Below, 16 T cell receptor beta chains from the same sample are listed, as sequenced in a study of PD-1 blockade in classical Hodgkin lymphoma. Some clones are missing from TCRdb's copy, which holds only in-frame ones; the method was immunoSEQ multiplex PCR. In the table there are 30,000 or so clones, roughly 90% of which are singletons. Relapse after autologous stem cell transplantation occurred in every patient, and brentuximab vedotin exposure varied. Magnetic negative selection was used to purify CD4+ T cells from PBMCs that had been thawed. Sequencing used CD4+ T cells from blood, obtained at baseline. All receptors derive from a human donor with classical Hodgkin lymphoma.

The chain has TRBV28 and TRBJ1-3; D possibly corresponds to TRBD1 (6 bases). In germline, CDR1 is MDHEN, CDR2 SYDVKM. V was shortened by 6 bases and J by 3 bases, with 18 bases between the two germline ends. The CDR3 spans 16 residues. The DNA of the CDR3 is TGTGCCAGCAGCACGAGTGGTTCAGGGGATGGAAACACCATATATTTT. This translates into CASSTSGSGDGNTIYF.

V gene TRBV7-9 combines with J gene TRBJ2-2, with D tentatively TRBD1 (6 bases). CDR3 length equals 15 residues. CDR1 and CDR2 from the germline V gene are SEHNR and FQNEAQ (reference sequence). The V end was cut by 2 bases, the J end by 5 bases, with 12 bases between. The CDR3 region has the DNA TGTGCCAGCAGCTTAATTAGGGGGTTGACCGGGGAGCTGTTTTTT. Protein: CASSLIRGLTGELFF.

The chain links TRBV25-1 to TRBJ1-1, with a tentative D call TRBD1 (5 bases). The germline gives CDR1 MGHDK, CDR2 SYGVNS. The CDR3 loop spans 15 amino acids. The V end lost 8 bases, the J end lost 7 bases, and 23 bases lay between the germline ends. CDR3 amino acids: CASHRDGVSAGEAFF. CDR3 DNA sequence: TGTGCCAGCCATCGGGACGGAGTCTCGGCCGGTGAAGCTTTCTTT.

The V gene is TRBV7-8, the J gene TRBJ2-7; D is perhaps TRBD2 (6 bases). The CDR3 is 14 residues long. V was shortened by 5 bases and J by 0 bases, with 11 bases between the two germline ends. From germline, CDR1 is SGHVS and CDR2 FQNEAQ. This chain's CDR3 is CASSRAGLSYEQYF. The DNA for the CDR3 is TGTGCCAGCAGCCGGGCGGGACTCTCCTACGAGCAGTACTTC.

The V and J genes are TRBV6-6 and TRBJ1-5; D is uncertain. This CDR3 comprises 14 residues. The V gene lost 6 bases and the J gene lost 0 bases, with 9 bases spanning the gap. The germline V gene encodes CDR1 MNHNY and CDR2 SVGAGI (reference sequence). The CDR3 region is CASRNIYSNQPQHF. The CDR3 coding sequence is TGTGCCAGCAGGAATATTTATAGCAATCAGCCCCAGCATTTT.

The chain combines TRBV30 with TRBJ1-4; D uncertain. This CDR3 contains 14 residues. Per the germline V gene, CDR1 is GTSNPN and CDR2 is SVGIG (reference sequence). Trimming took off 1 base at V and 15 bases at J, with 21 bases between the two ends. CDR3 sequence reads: CAWSAGPAKRILFF. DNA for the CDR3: TGTGCCTGGAGTGCCGGACCCGCCAAGAGGATATTGTTTTTT.

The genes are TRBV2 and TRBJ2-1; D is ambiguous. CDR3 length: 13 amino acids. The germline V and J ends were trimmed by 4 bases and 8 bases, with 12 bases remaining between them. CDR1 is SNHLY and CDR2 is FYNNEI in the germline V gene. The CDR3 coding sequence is TGTGCCAGCAGTGGCCCAGCCGGAGATGAGCAGTTCTTC. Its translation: CASSGPAGDEQFF.

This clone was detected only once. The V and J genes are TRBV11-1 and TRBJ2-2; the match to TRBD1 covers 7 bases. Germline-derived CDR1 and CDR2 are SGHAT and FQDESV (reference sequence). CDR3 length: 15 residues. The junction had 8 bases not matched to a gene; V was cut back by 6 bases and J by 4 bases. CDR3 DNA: TGTGCCAGCAGGGTCCGGGACAGAAGCACCGGGGAGCTGTTTTTT. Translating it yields CASRVRDRSTGELFF.

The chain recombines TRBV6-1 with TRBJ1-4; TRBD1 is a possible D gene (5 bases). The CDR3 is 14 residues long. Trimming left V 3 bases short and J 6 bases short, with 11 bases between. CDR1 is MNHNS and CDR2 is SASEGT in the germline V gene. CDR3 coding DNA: TGTGCCAGCAGTGATCGGGGGTTGGATGAAAAACTGTTTTTT. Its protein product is CASSDRGLDEKLFF.

CDR3 nucleotide sequence: TGCGCCAGCAGCTCCGATCCGGGACAGAGTACCTATGGCTACACCTTC. Translated: CASSSDPGQSTYGYTF. The rearrangement joins TRBV5-1 to TRBJ1-2; TRBD1 matches at 7 bases. The J segment lost 4 bases and the V segment lost 3 bases, leaving 12 bases of the junction unmatched. There are 16 residues in the CDR3. Per the germline V gene, CDR1 is SGHRS and CDR2 is YFSETQ.

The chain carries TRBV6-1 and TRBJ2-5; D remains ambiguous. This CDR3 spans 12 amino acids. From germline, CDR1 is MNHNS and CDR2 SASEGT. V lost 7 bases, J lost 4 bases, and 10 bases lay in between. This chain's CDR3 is CASTPFGETQYF. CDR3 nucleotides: TGTGCCAGCACCCCCTTCGGAGAGACCCAGTACTTC.

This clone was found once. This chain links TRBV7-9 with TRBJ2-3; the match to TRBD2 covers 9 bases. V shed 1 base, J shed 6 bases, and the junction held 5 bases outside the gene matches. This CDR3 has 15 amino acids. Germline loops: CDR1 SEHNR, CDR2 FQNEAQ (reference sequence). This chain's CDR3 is CASSLVAGAADTQYF. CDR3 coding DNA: TGTGCCAGCAGCTTAGTAGCGGGAGCAGCGGATACGCAGTATTTT.

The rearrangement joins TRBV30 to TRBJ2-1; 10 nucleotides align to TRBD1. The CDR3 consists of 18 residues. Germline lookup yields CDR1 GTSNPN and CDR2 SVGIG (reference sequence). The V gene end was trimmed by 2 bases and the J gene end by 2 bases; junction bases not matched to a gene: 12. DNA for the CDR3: TGTGCCTGGAGTACAGCACCCAGACAGGGGGCTACCTACAATGAGCAGTTCTTC. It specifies CAWSTAPRQGATYNEQFF.

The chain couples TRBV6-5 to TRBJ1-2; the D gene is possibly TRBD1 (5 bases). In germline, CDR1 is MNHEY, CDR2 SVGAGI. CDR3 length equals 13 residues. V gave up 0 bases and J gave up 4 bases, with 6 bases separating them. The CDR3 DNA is TGTGCCAGCAGTTACTCGACAGCCTATGGCTACACCTTC. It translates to CASSYSTAYGYTF.

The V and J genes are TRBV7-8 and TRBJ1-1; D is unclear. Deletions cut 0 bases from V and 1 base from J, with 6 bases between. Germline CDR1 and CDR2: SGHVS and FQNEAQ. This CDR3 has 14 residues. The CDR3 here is CASSLASPNTEAFF. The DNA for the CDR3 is TGTGCCAGCAGCTTAGCGTCACCGAACACTGAAGCTTTCTTT.

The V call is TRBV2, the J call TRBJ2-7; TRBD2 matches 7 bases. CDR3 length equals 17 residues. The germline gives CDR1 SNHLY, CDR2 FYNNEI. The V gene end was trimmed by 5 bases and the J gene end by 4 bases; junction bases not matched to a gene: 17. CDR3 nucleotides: TGTGCCAGCAGTTCTCCTCTAGCGGAAGTTGTTTTGTACGAGCAGTACTTC. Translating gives CASSSPLAEVVLYEQYF.